Listed below are T cell receptor beta chains from one sample, sequenced in a study of identical twins. TCRdb fed the 5' RACE reads into MiXCR, producing one record per CDR3 protein. This table has more than 200,000 distinct CDR3 sequences, roughly 9.4% appearing once. Sample: memory (CD45RO+) T cells sorted from blood. These receptors all come from a woman aged 18-35 years in good health. Both conserved end residues are part of each CDR3. The D gene is left open where the match is weak. Clone size is stated in some rows and not others, as once, few, many or a class when expanded.

j_gene,abundance,d_gene,len,v_gene,CDR3aa,CDR3nt
TRBJ2-1,few,NA,12,TRBV5-1,CASSQQGDEQFF,TGCGCCAGCAGCCAGCAGGGCGATGAGCAGTTCTTC
TRBJ2-2,many,NA,15,TRBV7-9,CASSRSGGDPGELFF,TGTGCCAGCAGCCGATCGGGGGGCGACCCCGGGGAGCTGTTTTTT
TRBJ2-2,NA,NA,12,TRBV29-1,CSVSGYTGELFF,TGCAGCGTCTCGGGGTACACCGGGGAGCTGTTTTTT
TRBJ2-2,many,NA,15,TRBV7-2,CASSLAGGLTGELFF,TGTGCCAGCAGCTTAGCGGGAGGATTAACCGGGGAGCTGTTTTTT
TRBJ2-5,few,TRBD1,13,TRBV12-3/TRBV12-4,CASSIDRVETQYF,TGTGCCAGCAGTATCGACAGGGTTGAGACCCAGTACTTC
TRBJ1-5,NA,NA,19,TRBV12-5,CASGLVQDGTAFSNQPQHF,TGTGCTAGTGGTTTGGTACAGGATGGGACGGCCTTCAGCAATCAGCCCCAGCATTTT
TRBJ2-2,many,NA,12,TRBV3-1,CASSQVTGELFF,TGTGCCAGCAGCCAAGTCACCGGGGAGCTGTTTTTT
TRBJ1-2,few,NA,16,TRBV9,CASSVRDTEFNYGYTF,TGTGCCAGCAGTGTCCGGGACACAGAATTTAACTATGGCTACACCTTC
TRBJ2-3,NA,NA,14,TRBV7-2,CASSLRRWLDTQYF,TGTGCCAGCAGCTTACGGCGGTGGCTTGATACGCAGTATTTT
TRBJ2-7,few,NA,16,TRBV4-1,CASSQDGDSGPYEQYF,TGCGCCAGCAGCCAAGATGGGGACTCGGGGCCCTACGAGCAGTACTTC
TRBJ2-2,NA,TRBD1,14,TRBV2,CASSETGRSGELFF,TGTGCCAGCAGTGAGACAGGGCGGAGCGGGGAGCTGTTTTTT
TRBJ2-2,many,NA,15,TRBV11-2,CASSFLKGGTGELFF,TGTGCCAGCAGCTTCTTGAAGGGTGGCACCGGGGAGCTGTTTTTT
TRBJ1-2,NA,NA,12,TRBV20-1,CSTYGVPYGYTF,TGCAGTACATACGGGGTACCCTATGGCTACACCTTC
TRBJ2-7,NA,NA,15,TRBV10-3,CAISGGRAQGHEQYF,TGTGCCATCAGCGGGGGGCGAGCCCAAGGGCACGAGCAGTACTTC
TRBJ1-5,few,NA,14,TRBV14,CASSPTGQLQPQHF,TGTGCCAGCAGCCCCACCGGACAGCTCCAGCCCCAGCATTTT
TRBJ2-1,NA,TRBD2,16,TRBV4-1,CATTWGTSGLYNEQFF,TGCGCCACAACCTGGGGGACTAGCGGTTTATACAATGAGCAGTTCTTC
TRBJ2-7,NA,TRBD2,15,TRBV6-1,CASSESTSGVHEQYF,TGTGCCAGCAGTGAGTCGACTAGCGGGGTCCACGAGCAGTACTTC
TRBJ2-3,few,NA,14,TRBV18,CASSPDSRTDTQYF,TGTGCCAGCTCCCCGGACAGCCGCACAGATACGCAGTATTTT
TRBJ2-2,NA,TRBD1,16,TRBV6-5,CASSYSRPGGSGELFF,TGTGCCAGCAGTTACTCGAGGCCAGGGGGTTCCGGGGAGCTGTTTTTT
TRBJ2-5,NA,NA,15,TRBV27,CASRPRPGVQETQYF,TGTGCCAGCAGACCTCGCCCGGGGGTCCAAGAGACCCAGTACTTC
TRBJ2-7,many,TRBD2,17,TRBV10-3,CAISESNTGLVFYEQYF,TGTGCCATCAGTGAGTCGAATACGGGACTAGTTTTCTACGAGCAGTACTTC
TRBJ2-3,many,TRBD2,13,TRBV20-1,CSLAGGHTDTQYF,TGCAGTCTAGCGGGGGGTCACACAGATACGCAGTATTTT
TRBJ1-4,NA,TRBD1,14,TRBV6-1,CASRGTAFNEKLFF,TGTGCCAGCAGGGGGACAGCATTTAATGAAAAACTGTTTTTT